A selection of T cell receptor beta chains follows, all from one sample in a study of CD8+CD57+ T cells in acquired aplastic anemia. MiXCR, run by TCRdb on the reads, gives a single entry per CDR3 protein. The sample has around 160,000 distinct CDR3 sequences, about 45% seen once. Sequencing used sorted CD4+, CD8+, or CD8+CD57+ T cells (not recorded which) from PBMCs. These receptors came from a human donor with aplastic anemia. The CDR3 runs from the conserved cysteine through the conserved F or W. D genes are given only for firm matches. The size entry is marked missing in some rows and otherwise reads once, few, many or a size class.

V	size	J	D	CDR3	DNA
TRBV7-9	few	TRBJ2-7	NA	CASSPQLEQYF	TGTGCCAGCAGCCCTCAACTCGAGCAGTACTTC
TRBV6-1	NA	TRBJ1-2	TRBD1	CASTGQLNYGYTF	TGTGCCAGCACGGGACAGCTCAACTATGGCTACACCTTC
TRBV19	NA	TRBJ2-7	TRBD1	CASAAGQGGEQYF	TGTGCCAGTGCCGCGGGACAGGGAGGCGAGCAGTACTTC
TRBV27	many	TRBJ1-1	NA	CASSSPQINTEAFF	TGTGCCAGCAGTTCCCCCCAGATAAACACTGAAGCTTTCTTT
TRBV27	NA	TRBJ2-1	TRBD2	CASSPGTRLNEQFF	TGTGCCAGCAGCCCCGGGACTAGGCTCAATGAGCAGTTCTTC
TRBV2	NA	TRBJ1-6	NA	CASSEAWGENSPLHF	TGTGCCAGCAGTGAAGCTTGGGGGGAAAATTCACCCCTCCACTTT
TRBV19	NA	TRBJ1-1	NA	CASSNLMKNTEAFF	TGTGCCAGTAGTAATCTGATGAAGAACACTGAAGCTTTCTTT
TRBV7-2	NA	TRBJ1-1	NA	CASSPRTNTEASF	TGTGCCAGCAGCCCGCGGACCAACACTGAAGCTTCCTTT
TRBV10-2	few	TRBJ2-2	NA	CASSETGRNTGELFF	TGCGCCAGCAGTGAGACCGGACGGAACACCGGGGAGCTGTTTTTT
TRBV27	many	TRBJ2-7	NA	CASSYRAGEQYF	TGTGCCAGCAGCTACAGGGCGGGGGAGCAGTACTTC
TRBV15	NA	TRBJ2-7	NA	CATSRPVTGAEQYF	TGTGCCACCAGCAGACCCGTGACGGGGGCTGAGCAGTACTTC
TRBV28	many	TRBJ2-7	NA	CASSTPSSYEQYF	TGTGCCAGCAGTACCCCTTCCTCCTACGAGCAGTACTTC
TRBV10-3	few	TRBJ2-7	TRBD1	CAISDLGTGGRYEQYF	TGTGCCATCAGTGATTTGGGGACAGGGGGAAGGTACGAGCAGTACTTC
TRBV2	NA	TRBJ1-2	NA	CASSVNDRSIYGYTF	TGTGCCAGCAGTGTTAATGACAGGTCGATCTATGGCTACACCTTC
TRBV15	NA	TRBJ1-5	NA	CATSRGELMNQPQHF	TGTGCCACCAGCAGAGGCGAACTTATGAATCAGCCCCAGCATTTT
TRBV2	few	TRBJ2-1	TRBD2	CASSGAGGGNEQFF	TGTGCCAGCAGTGGGGCGGGAGGTGGCAATGAGCAGTTCTTC
TRBV6-2/TRBV6-3	few	TRBJ1-1	NA	CASSYQQGTLNTEAFF	TGTGCCAGCAGTTACCAACAGGGAACCTTGAACACTGAAGCTTTCTTT
TRBV7-3	NA	TRBJ2-5	NA	CASSLTQYF	TGTGCCAGCAGCTTAACCCAGTACTTC
TRBV18	many	TRBJ2-7	NA	CASSPGTGDYEQYF	TGTGCCAGCTCACCCGGAACAGGCGACTACGAACAGTACTTC
TRBV20-1	NA	TRBJ2-5	TRBD2	CSARDQAGVGETQYF	TGCAGTGCTAGAGATCAAGCGGGAGTCGGTGAGACCCAGTACTTC
TRBV20-1	many	TRBJ2-7	NA	CSARSGHEQYF	TGCAGTGCGAGAAGTGGGCACGAGCAGTACTTC